These 21 T cell receptor beta chains originate from one sample sequenced in a study of cytotoxic CD8 clonotypes in ibrutinib-treated CLL. TCRdb keeps only in-frame clones here, not all; method: immunoSEQ multiplex PCR. In the table there are around 160,000 clones, around nine tenths of which are singletons. The sample consisted of PBMCs, taken at disease progression, from a patient treated with ibrutinib. The receptors were gathered from a human donor with chronic lymphocytic leukemia.

V usage is TRBV9 and J usage is TRBJ1-2; 8 bases match TRBD1. Germline-derived CDR1 and CDR2 are SGDLS and YYNGEE. Trimming removed 5 bases from V and 5 bases from J; junction bases left unmatched: 5. The CDR3 loop spans 13 amino acids. This CDR3 reads CASSGQGLYGYTF. In DNA form, the CDR3 reads TGTGCCAGCAGTGGACAGGGACTTTATGGCTACACCTTC.

In DNA form, the CDR3 reads TGTGCCTCGGGGCAGCACTCTGGAAACACCATATATTTT. Protein: CASGQHSGNTIYF. The chain has TRBV9 and TRBJ1-3; maybe TRBD1 (5 bases). V was shortened by 10 bases and J by 0 bases, with 11 bases between the two germline ends. CDR3 length: 13 amino acids. Germline-derived CDR1 and CDR2 are SGDLS and YYNGEE.

The V gene is TRBV5-1, the J gene TRBJ2-3; D may correspond to TRBD1 or TRBD2 (6 bases each). The V gene's germline CDR1 is SGHRS and CDR2 YFSETQ. The CDR3 length is 18 residues. Deletions cut 0 bases from V and 2 bases from J, with 19 bases between. The CDR3 is CASSLAIWGRGDTDTQYF. The CDR3 coding sequence is TGCGCCAGCAGCTTGGCCATATGGGGGCGCGGGGACACAGATACGCAGTATTTT.

This chain links TRBV5-6 with TRBJ2-1; TRBD2 matches at 10 bases. This CDR3 is built from 18 residues. CDR1 is SGHDT, CDR2 YYEEEE, per germline. V was pared by 1 base and J by 2 bases, with 9 bases of the junction left unmatched. The CDR3, as DNA: TGTGCCAGCAGCTTGTCTAGCGGGAGAACGCTTGCCTACAATGAGCAGTTCTTC. Its translation is CASSLSSGRTLAYNEQFF.

This chain joins TRBV9 and TRBJ2-3; no clear D. This CDR3 has 14 residues. Germline values: CDR1 SGDLS, CDR2 YYNGEE. V was shortened by 0 bases and J by 7 bases, with 12 bases between the two germline ends. The CDR3 sequence is CASSVDRGQYTQYF. The CDR3 DNA reads TGTGCCAGCAGCGTAGACCGTGGGCAGTATACGCAGTATTTT.

The chain combines TRBV25-1 with TRBJ1-1; D might be TRBD1 (6 bases). The ends were cut back, 4 bases at V and 6 bases at J, with 12 bases in the middle. Germline V gene sequence: CDR1 MGHDK, CDR2 SYGVNS. This CDR3 spans 13 amino acids. The CDR3 nucleotides read TGTGCCAGCAGTGTTCGGGGGCCTGCTGAAGCTTTCTTT. Amino acid sequence: CASSVRGPAEAFF.

The chain recombines TRBV5-1 with TRBJ2-5; D not resolved. Looked up from germline, CDR1 is SGHRS and CDR2 is YFSETQ. CDR3 length: 14 residues. V lost 4 bases to trimming and J lost 3 bases, with 13 bases between them. The CDR3 nucleotides are TGCGCCAGCAGCCCACGACTTGGGGAAGAGACCCAGTACTTC. It is translated as CASSPRLGEETQYF.

With regard to this clone: An end of the junction differs from the germline gene, which may be a read error. The V call is TRBV9, the J call TRBJ2-7, with 14 bases aligning to TRBD2. The CDR3 loop spans 13 amino acids. Germline CDR1 and CDR2: SGDLS and YYNGEE. CDR3: CASSAGLAGGLNF. The CDR3 DNA follows: TGTGCCAGCAGCGCCGGACTAGCGGGGGGCCTGAACTTC. The variable domain in full, with the rest retrieved from reference TRBV9 and TRBJ2-7, is DSGVTQTPKHLITATGQRVTLRCSPRSGDLSVYWYQQSLDQGLQFLIQYYNGEERAKGNILERFSAQQFPDLHSELNLSSLELGDSALYFCASSAGLAGGLNFGPGTRLTVT.

The V and J genes are TRBV5-1 and TRBJ2-7; D is unclear. The V and J ends lost 4 bases and 3 bases respectively, with 8 bases between them. The CDR3 sequence is 12 residues long. From germline, CDR1 is SGHRS and CDR2 YFSETQ. As DNA, the CDR3 is TGCGCCAGCAGCCGCGAAAGCTACGAGCAGTACTTC. Amino acid sequence: CASSRESYEQYF.

The chain couples TRBV7-2 to TRBJ2-5, with 11 bases identical to TRBD1. This CDR3 comprises 15 residues. The V gene's germline CDR1 is SGHTA and CDR2 FQGNSA. The V gene end was trimmed by 5 bases and the J gene end by 5 bases; junction bases not matched to a gene: 7. For the CDR3, the DNA is TGTGCCAGCAGCATTAGGACAGGGGGCCTGGAGACCCAGTACTTC. It yields the protein CASSIRTGGLETQYF.

The chain recombines TRBV5-1 with TRBJ1-1; 10 bases are shared with TRBD1. The V and J ends lost 3 bases and 0 bases, in that order; junction bases with no gene match: 2. Looked up from germline, CDR1 is SGHRS and CDR2 is YFSETQ. The CDR3 consists of 15 residues. DNA for the CDR3: TGCGCCAGCAGCTCGGGACAGGGGATGAACACTGAAGCTTTCTTT. Translating it yields CASSSGQGMNTEAFF. Complete variable domain (other parts from reference TRBV5-1 and TRBJ1-1): KAGVTQTPRYLIKTRGQQVTLSCSPISGHRSVSWYQQTPGQGLQFLFEYFSETQRNKGNFPGRFSGRQFSNSRSEMNVSTLELGDSALYLCASSSGQGMNTEAFFGQGTRLTVV.

V and J are TRBV5-1 and TRBJ2-7; D is possibly TRBD2 (6 bases). The CDR3 is 14 amino acids. Per germline, CDR1 SGHRS and CDR2 YFSETQ. V was cut by 2 bases and J by 1 base, with 10 bases left in between. CDR3 loop: CASSFQGGSYEQYF. The CDR3 region has the DNA TGCGCCAGCAGCTTTCAAGGAGGGTCCTACGAGCAGTACTTC.

V gene TRBV4-3 combines with J gene TRBJ2-5, with 7 bases lining up with TRBD1. CDR1 and CDR2 (germline): LGHNA, YSLEER. J gave up 5 bases and V 1 base, and 10 bases lay outside the gene matches. There are 16 residues in the CDR3. The CDR3 loop reads CASSQGSQGSGETQYF. CDR3 bases: TGCGCCAGCAGCCAAGGCTCACAGGGGAGTGGGGAGACCCAGTACTTC.

The chain combines TRBV7-2 with TRBJ2-5; TRBD2 matches 10 bases. The DNA end lines up better with TRBJ2-7; the J call may be wrong. Germline loops: CDR1 SGHTA, CDR2 FQGNSA. The CDR3 is 14 amino acids. The CDR3 spells CASSQVAGGYEQYF. The CDR3 DNA reads TGTGCCAGCAGCCAAGTAGCGGGAGGCTACGAGCAGTACTTC.

This clone occurred a few times. This rearrangement joins TRBV28 to TRBJ2-7; D tentatively reads TRBD1 or TRBD2 (5 bases each). Trimming removed 4 bases from V and 3 bases from J, with 16 bases in between. CDR3 length equals 15 residues. CDR1 MDHEN and CDR2 SYDVKM come from the germline V gene. CDR3 sequence: CASSSLLGTFYEQYF. CDR3 nucleotide sequence: TGTGCCAGCAGTTCCCTACTAGGGACCTTCTACGAGCAGTACTTC.

This rearrangement joins TRBV7-3 to TRBJ2-3; weak D call: TRBD2 (7 bases). The CDR3 has 17 amino acids. V gave up 5 bases and J gave up 0 bases, with 18 bases separating them. Germline V lookup: CDR1 SGHTA, CDR2 FQGTGA. CDR3 region: CASSPRGGPHSTDTQYF. The CDR3 region has the DNA TGTGCCAGCAGCCCAAGGGGGGGGCCACATAGCACAGATACGCAGTATTTT.

This clone occurred once. The rearrangement uses TRBV9 and TRBJ2-2, with 8 bases identical to TRBD2. In germline, CDR1 is SGDLS, CDR2 YYNGEE. Trimming removed 6 bases from V and 1 base from J; junction bases left unmatched: 8. CDR3 length equals 16 residues. CDR3 DNA sequence: TGTGCCAGCACAGTCGGACTAGCAGAGAACACCGGGGAGCTGTTTTTT. This gives the protein CASTVGLAENTGELFF.

This clone was counted between two and nine times. The chain employs TRBV5-1 and TRBJ2-2, with D perhaps matching TRBD2 (6 bases). Trimming left V 4 bases short and J 4 bases short, with 17 bases between. From germline, CDR1 is SGHRS and CDR2 YFSETQ. The CDR3 loop spans 16 amino acids. The CDR3 loop reads CASSHRGGPGTGELFF. DNA of the CDR3: TGCGCCAGCAGCCATCGAGGAGGGCCGGGCACCGGGGAGCTGTTTTTT.

The V gene is TRBV11-3, the J gene TRBJ2-7; D may match TRBD1 or TRBD2 (5 bases each). CDR1 and CDR2 from the germline V gene are SGHNT and YENEEA. Between the trimmed V and J ends, which lost 0 bases and 8 bases, there was a span of 17 bases. This CDR3 has 15 amino acids. DNA for the CDR3: TGTGCCAGCAGCTTAGACTCCGGGACGGATCTTAAGCAGTACTTC. It codes for CASSLDSGTDLKQYF.

The J gene is TRBJ2-3, the V gene TRBV5-1; TRBD2 aligns across 7 bases. V gave up 2 bases and J gave up 3 bases; unmatched junction bases: 3. The germline gives CDR1 SGHRS, CDR2 YFSETQ. This CDR3 has 14 residues. This CDR3 reads CASSFGRETDTQYF. In DNA, the CDR3 is TGCGCCAGCAGCTTCGGGCGGGAGACAGATACGCAGTATTTT.

The CDR3 reads CARVRGANTEAFF. CDR3 nucleotides: TGTGCCAGAGTGAGGGGGGCGAACACTGAAGCTTTCTTT. The genes are TRBV21-1 and TRBJ1-1. TRBV21-1 is tagged as a pseudogene. The CDR3 length is 13 residues.